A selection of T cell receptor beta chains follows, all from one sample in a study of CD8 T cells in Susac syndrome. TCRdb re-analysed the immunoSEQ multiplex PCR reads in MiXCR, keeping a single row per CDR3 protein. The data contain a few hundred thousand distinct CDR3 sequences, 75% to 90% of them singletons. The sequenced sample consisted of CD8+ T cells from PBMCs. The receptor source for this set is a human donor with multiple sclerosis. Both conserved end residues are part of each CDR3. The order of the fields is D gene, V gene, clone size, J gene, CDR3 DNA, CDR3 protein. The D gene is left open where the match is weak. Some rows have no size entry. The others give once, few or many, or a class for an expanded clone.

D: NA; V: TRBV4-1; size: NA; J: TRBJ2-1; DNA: TGCGCCAGCAGCCTTCTCTTGGGGAATGAGCAGTTCTTC; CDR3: CASSLLLGNEQFF
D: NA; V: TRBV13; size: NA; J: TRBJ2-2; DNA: TGTGCCAGCAGCTTGTGGAGCACCGGGGAGCTGTTTTTT; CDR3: CASSLWSTGELFF
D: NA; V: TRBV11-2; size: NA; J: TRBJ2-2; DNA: TGTGCCAGCAGCTTAATTTCGACCGGGGAGCTGTTTTTT; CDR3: CASSLISTGELFF
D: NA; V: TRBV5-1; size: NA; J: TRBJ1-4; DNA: TGCGCCAGCAGCTTGGGGCCCGGTTTTGGCGAAAAACTGTTTTTT; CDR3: CASSLGPGFGEKLFF
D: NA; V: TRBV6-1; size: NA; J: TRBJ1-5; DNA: TGTGCCAGCAACTGGGACGTTAATCAGCCCCAGCATTTT; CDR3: CASNWDVNQPQHF
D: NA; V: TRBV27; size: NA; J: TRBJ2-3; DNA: TGTGCCAGCAGTTCCCTTGACGGCACAGATACGCAGTATTTT; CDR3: CASSSLDGTDTQYF
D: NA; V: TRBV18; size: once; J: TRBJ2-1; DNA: TGTGCCAGCTCACCACCGCCGGACAGCTCCACGAATGAGCAGTTCTTC; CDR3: CASSPPPDSSTNEQFF
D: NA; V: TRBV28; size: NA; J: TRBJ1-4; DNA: TGTGCCAGCAGCACAACAGGGAGGAATGAAAAACTGTTTTTT; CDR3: CASSTTGRNEKLFF
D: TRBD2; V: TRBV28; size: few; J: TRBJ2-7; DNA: TGTGCCAGCAGGAATGCGGGGGGGTTCTACGAGCAGTACTTC; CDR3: CASRNAGGFYEQYF
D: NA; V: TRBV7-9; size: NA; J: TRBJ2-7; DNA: TGTGCCAGCAGCCCAGAGGGCAGTTTCTACGAGCAGTACTTC; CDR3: CASSPEGSFYEQYF
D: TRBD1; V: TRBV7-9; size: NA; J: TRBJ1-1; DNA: TGTGCCAGCAGGAGAGACAGGGTAGACACTGAAGCTTTCTTT; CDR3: CASRRDRVDTEAFF
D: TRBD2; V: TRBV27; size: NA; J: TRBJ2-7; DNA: TGTGCCAGCAGTTCGACCGGGACTAGCGGGAGATACGAGCAGTACTTC; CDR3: CASSSTGTSGRYEQYF
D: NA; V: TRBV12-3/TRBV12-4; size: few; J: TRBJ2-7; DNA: TGTGCCAGCAGTTTATCGGCGGGGCTTTCCTCCTACGAGCAGTACTTC; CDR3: CASSLSAGLSSYEQYF
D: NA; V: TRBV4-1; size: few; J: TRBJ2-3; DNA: TGTGCCAGCAGCCAAGTCGGCGGCACAGATACGCAGTATTTT; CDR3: CASSQVGGTDTQYF
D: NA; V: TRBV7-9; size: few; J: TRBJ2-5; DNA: TGTGCCAGCAGCTTAGACAGAGACCAGGAGACCCAGTACTTC; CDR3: CASSLDRDQETQYF
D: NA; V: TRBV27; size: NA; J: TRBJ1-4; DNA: TGTGCCAGCAGTTCAACCCGGGACCCCTACTCAACTAATGAAAAACTGTTTTTT; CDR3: CASSSTRDPYSTNEKLFF
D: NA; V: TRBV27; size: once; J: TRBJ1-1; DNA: TGTGCCAGCAGCCTCCGGGCCGCGAACACTGAAGCTTTCTTT; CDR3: CASSLRAANTEAFF
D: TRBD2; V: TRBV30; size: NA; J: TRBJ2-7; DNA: TGTGCCTGGAGTGGGGGGGGTGGCCCCTACGAGCAGTACTTC; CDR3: CAWSGGGGPYEQYF
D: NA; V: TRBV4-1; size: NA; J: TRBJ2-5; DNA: TGCGCCAGCAGCCAAGATCGGTGGGCCCAAGAGACCCAGTACTTC; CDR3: CASSQDRWAQETQYF
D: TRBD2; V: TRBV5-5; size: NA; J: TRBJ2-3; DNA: TGTGCCAGCAGCTTCATACCCGGACTAGCGGGAGGTACAGATACGCAGTATTTT; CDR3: CASSFIPGLAGGTDTQYF
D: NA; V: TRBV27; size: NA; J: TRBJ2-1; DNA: TGTGCCAGCAGTTTACGGGGAGATGAGCAGTTCTTC; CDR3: CASSLRGDEQFF
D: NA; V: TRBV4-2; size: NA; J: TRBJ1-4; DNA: TGTGCCAGCAGCCAAGACATATCGGAAAAACTGTTTTTT; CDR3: CASSQDISEKLFF
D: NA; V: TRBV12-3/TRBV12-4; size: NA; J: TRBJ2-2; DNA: TGTGCCAGCAGTCTCACAGGGTCCGTCACCGGGGAGCTGTTTTTT; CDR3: CASSLTGSVTGELFF
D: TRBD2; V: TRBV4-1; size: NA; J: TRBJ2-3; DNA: TGCGCCAGCAGCCTTCAGCGGGGAAGCACAGATACGCAGTATTTT; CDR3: CASSLQRGSTDTQYF
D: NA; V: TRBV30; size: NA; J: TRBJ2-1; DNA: TGTGCCTGCCTACCCGGGACCATGTTTTGGGAGCAGTTCTTC; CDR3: CACLPGTMFWEQFF
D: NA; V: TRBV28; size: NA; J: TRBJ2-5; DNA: TGTGCCAGCAGTTTAGGAGCCGAGAAGGCGATTTTGGAGACCCAGTACTTC; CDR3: CASSLGAEKAILETQYF
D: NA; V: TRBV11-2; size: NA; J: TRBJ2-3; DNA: TGTGCCAGCAGCTTAGGCGGCACAGGGTCTCCAAGCACAGATACGCAGTATTTT; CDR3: CASSLGGTGSPSTDTQYF
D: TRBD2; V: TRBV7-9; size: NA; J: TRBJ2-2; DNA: TGTGCCAGCAGCTTAGCTTCTAGCGGGAGGGCGAACACCGGGGAGCTGTTTTTT; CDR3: CASSLASSGRANTGELFF
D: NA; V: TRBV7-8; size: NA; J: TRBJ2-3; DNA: TGTGCCAGCAGTTCTCAGGGGCCGCGCGACACAGATACGCAGTATTTT; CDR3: CASSSQGPRDTDTQYF
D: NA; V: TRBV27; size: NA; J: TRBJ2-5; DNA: TGTGCCAGCAGTCGATACACGGATGTAAAAGAGACCCAGTACTTC; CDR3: CASSRYTDVKETQYF
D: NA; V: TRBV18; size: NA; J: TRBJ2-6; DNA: TGTGCCAGCTCACTCGACGGCGCCGGGGCCAACGTCCTGACTTTC; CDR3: CASSLDGAGANVLTF
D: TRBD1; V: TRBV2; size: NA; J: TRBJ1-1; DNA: TGTGCCAGCATAGGAGGGGGACAGGGTAACTCTGAAGCTTTCTTT; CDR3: CASIGGGQGNSEAFF
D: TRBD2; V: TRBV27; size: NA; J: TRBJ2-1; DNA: TGTGCCAGCAGCGCGAGAGGGACTAGCGGGAGATACCCCTACAATGAGCAGTTCTTC; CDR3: CASSARGTSGRYPYNEQFF
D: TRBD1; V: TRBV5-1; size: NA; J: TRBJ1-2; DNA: TGCGCCAGCAGCGCGGGGACAGGGGGCGGAGATACCTATGGCTACACCTTC; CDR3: CASSAGTGGGDTYGYTF
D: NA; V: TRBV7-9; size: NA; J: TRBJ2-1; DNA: TGTGCCAGCAGCCATCATCTAGTCGGTGAGCAGTTCTTC; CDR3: CASSHHLVGEQFF
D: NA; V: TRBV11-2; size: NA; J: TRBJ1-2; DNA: TGTGCCAGCAGCTTGCGCGGTGAGGAGGGCAAGTTCGGCTACACCTTC; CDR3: CASSLRGEEGKFGYTF
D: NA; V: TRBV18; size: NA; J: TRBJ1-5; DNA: TGTGCCAGCTCACCACAGGAGAGCAATCAGCCCCAGCATTTT; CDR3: CASSPQESNQPQHF
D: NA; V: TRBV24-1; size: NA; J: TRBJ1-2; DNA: TGTGCCACCAGTGATTTGCAATACAGCTATGGCTACACCTTC; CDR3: CATSDLQYSYGYTF
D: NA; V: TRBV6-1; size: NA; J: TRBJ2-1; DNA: TGTGCCAGCAGTGAAGTTAGATTGGGACGGGAATCCTACAATGAGCAGTTCTTC; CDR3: CASSEVRLGRESYNEQFF
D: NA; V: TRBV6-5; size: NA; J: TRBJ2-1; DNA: TGTGCCAGCAGTTACGTAGCATTTCGGGAAGACAATGAGCAGCTCTTC; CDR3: CASSYVAFREDNEQLF
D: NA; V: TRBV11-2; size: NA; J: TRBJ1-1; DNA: TGTGCCAGCAGCTTAGATCATCCAGGAGTGAACACTGAAGCTTTCTTT; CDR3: CASSLDHPGVNTEAFF
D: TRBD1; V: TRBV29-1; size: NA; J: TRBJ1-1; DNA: TGCAGCGTTGAGGATTACAGGGGACGACCTGAAGCTTTCTTT; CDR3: CSVEDYRGRPEAFF
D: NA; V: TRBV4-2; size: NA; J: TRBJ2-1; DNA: TGTGCCAGCAGCCAAGATGGTCTGGACGAGAGCTCCTACAATGAGCAGTTCTTC; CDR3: CASSQDGLDESSYNEQFF
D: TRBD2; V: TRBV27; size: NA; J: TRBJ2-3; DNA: TGTGCCAGCACCCAAGGGGGGGTAGCGGGAGCTACGCAGTATTTT; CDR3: CASTQGGVAGATQYF
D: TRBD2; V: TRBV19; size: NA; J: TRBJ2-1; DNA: TGTGCCAGTAGTATAATAGCGGGAGTAACGAATGAGCAGTTCTTC; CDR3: CASSIIAGVTNEQFF
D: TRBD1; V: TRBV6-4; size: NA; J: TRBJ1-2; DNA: TGTGCCAGCAGTGACTGGAACCCGGCAGGGGGCAACTATGGCTACACCTTC; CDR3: CASSDWNPAGGNYGYTF
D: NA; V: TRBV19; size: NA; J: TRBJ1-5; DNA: TGTGCCAGTAGTATAGGGGCAGGGTGGTATCAGCCCCAGCATTTT; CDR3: CASSIGAGWYQPQHF
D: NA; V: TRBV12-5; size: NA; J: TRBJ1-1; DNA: TGTGCTAGTGGTTTGGCTTACAGTGAAGCTTTCTTT; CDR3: CASGLAYSEAFF
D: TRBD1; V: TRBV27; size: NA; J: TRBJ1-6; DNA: TGTGCCAGCAGTCCCGGACAGGGTGGCTCACCCCTCCACTTT; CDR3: CASSPGQGGSPLHF
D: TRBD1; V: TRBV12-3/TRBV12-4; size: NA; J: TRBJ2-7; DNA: TGTGCCAGCAGCTCACCGGGACAGGGGCTCCCCGAGCAGTACTTC; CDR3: CASSSPGQGLPEQYF
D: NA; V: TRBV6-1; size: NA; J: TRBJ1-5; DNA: TGTGCCAGCAGTGAAGCGGAGGGGGGGCCCCAGCATTTT; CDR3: CASSEAEGGPQHF
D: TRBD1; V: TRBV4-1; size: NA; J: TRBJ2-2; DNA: TGCGCCAGCAGCGACCGGGACAGAGACACCGGGGAGCTGTTTTTT; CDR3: CASSDRDRDTGELFF
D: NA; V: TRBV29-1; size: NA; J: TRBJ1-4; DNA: TGCAACGTTGAAGGGACTGAACCTGGAAAACTGTTTTTT; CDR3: CNVEGTEPGKLFF
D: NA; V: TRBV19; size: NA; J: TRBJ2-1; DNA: TGTGCCACCATACCGGATGAGCAGTTCTTC; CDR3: CATIPDEQFF
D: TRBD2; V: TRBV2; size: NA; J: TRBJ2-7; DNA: TGTGCCAGCCTGGGACTAGCGGCGAGATACGAGCAGTACTTC; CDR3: CASLGLAARYEQYF